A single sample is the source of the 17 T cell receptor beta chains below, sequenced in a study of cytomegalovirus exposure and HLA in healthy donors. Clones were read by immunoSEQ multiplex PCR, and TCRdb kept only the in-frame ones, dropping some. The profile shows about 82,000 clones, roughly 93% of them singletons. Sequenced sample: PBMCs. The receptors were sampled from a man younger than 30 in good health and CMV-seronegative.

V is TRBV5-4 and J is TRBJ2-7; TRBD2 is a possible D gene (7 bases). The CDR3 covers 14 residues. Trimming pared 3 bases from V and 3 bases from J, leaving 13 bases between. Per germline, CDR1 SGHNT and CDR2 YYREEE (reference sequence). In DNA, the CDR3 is TGTGCCAGCAGCTCGAAGGGGGGGATCTACGAGCAGTACTTC. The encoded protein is CASSSKGGIYEQYF.

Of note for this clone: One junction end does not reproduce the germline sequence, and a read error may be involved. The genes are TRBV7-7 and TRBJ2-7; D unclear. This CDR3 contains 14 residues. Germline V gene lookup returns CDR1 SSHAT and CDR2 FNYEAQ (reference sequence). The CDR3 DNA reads TGTGCTAGCAGCCGAGACCTGACTGCCTCCGAGCAGTACTTC. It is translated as CASSRDLTASEQYF.

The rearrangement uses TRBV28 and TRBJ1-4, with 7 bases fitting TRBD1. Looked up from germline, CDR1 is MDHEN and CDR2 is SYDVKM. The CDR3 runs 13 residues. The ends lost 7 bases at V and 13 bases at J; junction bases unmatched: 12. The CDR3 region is CASTDSPGQSLFF. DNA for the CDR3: TGTGCCAGCACCGATTCACCGGGACAGTCACTGTTTTTT.

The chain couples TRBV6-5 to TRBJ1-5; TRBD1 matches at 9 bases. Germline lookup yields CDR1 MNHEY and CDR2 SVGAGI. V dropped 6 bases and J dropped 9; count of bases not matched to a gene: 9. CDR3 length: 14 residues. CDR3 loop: CASRGQGMLWPQHF. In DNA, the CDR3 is TGTGCCAGCAGGGGACAGGGAATGCTATGGCCCCAGCATTTT.

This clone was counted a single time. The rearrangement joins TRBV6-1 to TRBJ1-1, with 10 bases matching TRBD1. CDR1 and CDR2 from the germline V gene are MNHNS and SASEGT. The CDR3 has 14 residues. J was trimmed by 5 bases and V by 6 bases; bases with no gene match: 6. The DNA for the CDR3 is TGTGCCAGCAGACTGACAGGGGGCGGTACTGAAGCTTTCTTT. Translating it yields CASRLTGGGTEAFF.

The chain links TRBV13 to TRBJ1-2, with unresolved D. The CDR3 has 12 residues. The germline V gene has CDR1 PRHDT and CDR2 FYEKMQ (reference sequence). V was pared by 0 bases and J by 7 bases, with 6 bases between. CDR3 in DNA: TGTGCCAGCAGCTTAGGGGCAGTTGGCTACACCTTC. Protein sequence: CASSLGAVGYTF.

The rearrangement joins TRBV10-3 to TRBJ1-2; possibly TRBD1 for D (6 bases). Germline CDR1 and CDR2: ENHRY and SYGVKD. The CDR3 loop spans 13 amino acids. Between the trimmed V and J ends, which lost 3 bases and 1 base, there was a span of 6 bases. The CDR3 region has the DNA TGTGCCATCAGTGACAGGGGTAACTATGGCTACACCTTC. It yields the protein CAISDRGNYGYTF.

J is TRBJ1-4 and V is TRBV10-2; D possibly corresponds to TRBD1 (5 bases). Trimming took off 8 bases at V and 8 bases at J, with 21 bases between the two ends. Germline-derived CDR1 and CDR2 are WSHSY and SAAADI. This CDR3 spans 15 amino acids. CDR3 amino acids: CASQMTANLKEKLFF. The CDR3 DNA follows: TGCGCCAGCCAAATGACAGCCAACCTCAAGGAAAAACTGTTTTTT.

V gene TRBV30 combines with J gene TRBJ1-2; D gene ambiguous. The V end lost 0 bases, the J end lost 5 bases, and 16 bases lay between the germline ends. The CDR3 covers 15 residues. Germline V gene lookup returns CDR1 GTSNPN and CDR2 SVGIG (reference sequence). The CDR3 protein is CAWSVLFGGGYGYTF. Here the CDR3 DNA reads TGTGCCTGGAGTGTACTTTTTGGAGGAGGTTATGGCTACACCTTC. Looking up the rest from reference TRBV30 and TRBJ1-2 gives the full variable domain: SQTIHQWPATLVQPVGSPLSLECTVEGTSNPNLYWYRQAAGRGLQLLFYSVGIGQISSEVPQNLSASRPQDRQFILSSKKLLLSDSGFYLCAWSVLFGGGYGYTFGSGTRLTVV.

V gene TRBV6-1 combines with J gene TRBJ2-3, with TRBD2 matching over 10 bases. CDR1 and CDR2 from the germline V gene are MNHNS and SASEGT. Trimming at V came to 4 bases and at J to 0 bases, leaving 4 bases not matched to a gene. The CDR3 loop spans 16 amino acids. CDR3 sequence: CASSGLAGESTDTQYF. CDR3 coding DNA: TGTGCCAGCAGTGGCCTAGCGGGGGAGAGCACAGATACGCAGTATTTT.

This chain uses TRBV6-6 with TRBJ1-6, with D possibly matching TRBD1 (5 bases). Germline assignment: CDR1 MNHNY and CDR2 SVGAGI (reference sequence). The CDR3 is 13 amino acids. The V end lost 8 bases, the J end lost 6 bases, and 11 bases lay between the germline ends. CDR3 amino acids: CASRLGPNSPLHF. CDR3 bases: TGTGCCAGCCGTCTGGGGCCTAATTCACCCCTCCACTTT.

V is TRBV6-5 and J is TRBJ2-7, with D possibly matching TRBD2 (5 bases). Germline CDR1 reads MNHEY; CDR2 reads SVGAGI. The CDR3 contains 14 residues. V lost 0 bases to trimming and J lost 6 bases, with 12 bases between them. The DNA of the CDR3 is TGTGCCAGCAGTTACTCGGGAGAAGCGGTCGAGCAGTACTTC. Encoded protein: CASSYSGEAVEQYF.

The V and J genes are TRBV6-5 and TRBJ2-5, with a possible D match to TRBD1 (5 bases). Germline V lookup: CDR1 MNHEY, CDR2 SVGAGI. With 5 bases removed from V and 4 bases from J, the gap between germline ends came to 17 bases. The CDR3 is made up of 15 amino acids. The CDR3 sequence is CASSPRRQLRETQYF. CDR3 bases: TGTGCCAGCAGTCCACGCCGACAGTTGAGAGAGACCCAGTACTTC.

DNA for the CDR3: TGTGCCAGCAGCTTAGTTACTAGCGGGGCCTCCTACGAGCAGTACTTC. Amino acid sequence: CASSLVTSGASYEQYF. V usage is TRBV11-3 and J usage is TRBJ2-7, with TRBD2 matching over 10 bases. With 1 base clipped from V and 0 bases from J, the junction kept 3 bases outside the gene matches. This CDR3 is 16 amino acids long. Germline assignment: CDR1 SGHNT and CDR2 YENEEA.

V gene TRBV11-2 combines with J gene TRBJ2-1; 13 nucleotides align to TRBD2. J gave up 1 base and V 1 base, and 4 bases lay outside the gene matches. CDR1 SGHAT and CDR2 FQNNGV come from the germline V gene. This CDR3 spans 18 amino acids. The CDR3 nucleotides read TGTGCCAGCAGCTTAGTTGTACTAGCGGGGGGGTCCTACAATGAGCAGTTCTTC. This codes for CASSLVVLAGGSYNEQFF.

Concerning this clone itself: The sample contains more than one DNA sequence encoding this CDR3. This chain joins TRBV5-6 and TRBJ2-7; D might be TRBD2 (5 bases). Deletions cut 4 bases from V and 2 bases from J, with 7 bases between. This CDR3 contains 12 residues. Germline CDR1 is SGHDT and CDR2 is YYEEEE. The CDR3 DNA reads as TGTGCCAGCAGCCCCGGGGCCTACGAGCAGTACTTC. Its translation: CASSPGAYEQYF.

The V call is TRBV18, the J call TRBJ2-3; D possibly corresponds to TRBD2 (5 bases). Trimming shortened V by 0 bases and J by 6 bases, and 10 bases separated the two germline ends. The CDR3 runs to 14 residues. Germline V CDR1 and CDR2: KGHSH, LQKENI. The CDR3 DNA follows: TGTGCCAGCTCACCACCGCCTAGCTCGGATACGCAGTATTTT. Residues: CASSPPPSSDTQYF.